The clone carrying this TCR beta chain was seen a single time. This specimen comes from a study of blood T cell repertoires in COVID-19. Turning to the study itself: COVID-19 samples from acute and convalescent phases originated in the United States, Italy and Spain. Sources were T cells, B-cell-depleted T cells, or PBMCs; the material itself was cDNA or gDNA.

This CDR3 is built from 18 residues. The trim removed 3 bases at V and 6 bases at J, leaving 12 bases unmatched. CDR1 MGHRA and CDR2 YSYEKL come from the germline V gene. Original methodology: By means of reference gene primer amplification, nucleated cell counts were estimated. Here immunoSEQ multiplex PCR was the method, and the copy in TCRdb shows in-frame clones only, minus some. From that table come the V and J calls and clone size; the DNA was used to work out D and trimming. The sample lists approximately 330,000 clones; roughly 90% were seen once. The V call is TRBV4-1, the J call TRBJ2-1, with 12 positions matching TRBD1. This TCR was sampled from a woman aged 45 to 65 with active or convalescent COVID-19. Sequencing was carried out using peripheral blood. CDR3 DNA sequence: TGCGCCAGCAGCCAGCGACCGGGACAGGGGGCGGTGGGCAATGAGCAGTTCTTC. Translating it yields CASSQRPGQGAVGNEQFF.